This T cell receptor beta chain was captured by sequencing in a study of CD8+ T cells in alopecia areata. At the level of the study: For the treated group, dosing was oral tofacitinib at 5 to 10 mg twice daily.

CDR1 is SGHRS and CDR2 is YFSETQ in the germline V gene. V gave up 0 bases and J gave up 10 bases; unmatched junction bases: 7. This CDR3 contains 14 residues. Findings of the study overall: Researchers say the link of baseline CD8+ expansion to response remains uncertain, with one nonresponder. Alopecia totalis/universalis scalp especially showed more expanded CD8+ clones than normal scalp.

Concerning this clone: Its antigen remains unknown.

Sequencing templates came from extracted RNA that was reverse transcribed into cDNA. Produced via immunoSEQ multiplex PCR; TCRdb's table is partial and in-frame only. The repertoire has over 150,000 clones, approximately 60% of them found once; the top ten carry 14%. Indicated treatment: oral pan-JAK inhibitor, 5-10 mg twice daily. Peripheral blood, together with lesional scalp punch biopsies, was collected from alopecia areata patients. Specimen: CD4+ T cells sorted from blood, collected at week 24, from a patient treated with tofacitinib. This chain joins TRBV5-1 and TRBJ1-1, with 9 bases aligning to TRBD1. The origin of this receptor is a human donor with alopecia areata. CDR3 in DNA: TGCGCCAGCAGCTTGGCCGGACAGGGGAGGGGAGCTTTCTTT. Protein: CASSLAGQGRGAFF.